The T cell receptor (beta chain) under discussion was sequenced for a study of blood T cells in healthy people across ages. Points from the study as a whole: Estimates based on one million T cells were treated as lower bounds.

Of note for this clonotype: What it binds is not known.

The use of a sample-barcoded 5' primer and a J-beta primer mix characterized a second PCR of roughly 6 to 11 cycles. Each single sample gave us at least 2.5 million CDR3-containing paired-end reads. TCRdb called the 5' RACE reads again in MiXCR, with one record for every CDR3 protein. The data show approximately 800,000 distinct CDR3 sequences, about 53% seen once. Drawn from each donor were roughly 9.4 milliliters of peripheral blood. In germline, CDR1 is MNHEY, CDR2 SVGAGI. Trimming left V 1 base short and J 2 bases short, with 10 bases between. CDR3 size: 15 residues. The sequencing input was blood. This sequence originates from a man at least 80 years old in good health. The chain carries TRBV6-5 and TRBJ2-3, with a weak D call TRBD2 (6 bases). DNA of the CDR3: TGTGCCAGCAGTTACTTGGGCGGGAACACAGATACGCAGTATTTT. This codes for CASSYLGGNTDTQYF.